This T cell receptor beta chain is drawn from a study of T cell responses to AZD1222 COVID-19 vaccine. Study context: Pooling was applied to second doses at about 4 or about 12 weeks.

Sequenced by immunoSEQ multiplex PCR; TCRdb stores in-frame clones only, minus some. Among about 120,000 clones listed, about four fifths were seen once. General study results and limits: Only a handful of individuals given AZD1222 were seropositive at baseline. Sampled repertoires all dated from after the peak T cell response.

Per germline, CDR1 SGHTA and CDR2 FQGNSA. CDR3 length equals 13 residues. With 5 bases clipped from V and 7 bases from J, the junction kept 4 bases outside the gene matches. As concerns this clone: Its antigen is currently unknown.

The V and J genes are TRBV7-2 and TRBJ1-5, with 8 nucleotides matching TRBD1. This TCR came from an adult in good health. The source material was peripheral blood, sampled on day 0 of AZD1222 vaccination. The CDR3 loop reads CASSGQGGQPQHF. DNA for the CDR3: TGTGCCAGCAGCGGACAGGGAGGACAGCCCCAGCATTTT.